The clone carrying this TCR beta chain was counted only a few times. Antigen unknown. These data originate in a study of post-analysis software for immune sequencing data. Study-wide findings and caveats: Multiple sclerosis was associated with a significant reduction in normalized Chao1 diversity relative to controls. Higher frequency in patients than in controls was seen for roughly 5 TRBV segments, with TRBV5-6, TRBV5-1 and TRBV20-1 among them.

Tagging with unique molecular identifiers was a feature of the TCR beta cDNA libraries. Between about 0.85 and 11 million T cells gave rise to some 450,000 cDNA molecules. TCRdb re-called the PCR reads through MiXCR, storing one row per CDR3 protein. The sample records roughly 540,000 distinct CDR3 sequences, 34% being singletons. The V and J ends lost 5 bases and 3 bases, in that order; junction bases with no gene match: 7. Germline lookup yields CDR1 SGHVS and CDR2 FQNEAQ. The CDR3 extends over 15 amino acids. Sequencing input: blood. The chain combines TRBV7-8 with TRBJ2-3, with TRBD2 matching 8 bases. The receptor was isolated from a girl under 18 with multiple sclerosis. CDR3 DNA: TGTGCCAGCAGCCCCGGGGGGGGGTTAACAGATACGCAGTATTTT. Amino acid sequence: CASSPGGGLTDTQYF.